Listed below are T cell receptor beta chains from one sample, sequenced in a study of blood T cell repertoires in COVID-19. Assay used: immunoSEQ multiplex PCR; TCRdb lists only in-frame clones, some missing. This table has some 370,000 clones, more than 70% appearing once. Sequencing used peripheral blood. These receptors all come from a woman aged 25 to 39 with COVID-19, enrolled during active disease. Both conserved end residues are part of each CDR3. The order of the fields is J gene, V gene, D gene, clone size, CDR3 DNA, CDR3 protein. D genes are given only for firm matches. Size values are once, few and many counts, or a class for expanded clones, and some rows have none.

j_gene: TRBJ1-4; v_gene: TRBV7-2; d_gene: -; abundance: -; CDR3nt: TGTGCCAGCAGCTCCCGAACAGGGTATGGTGAAAAACTGTTTTTT; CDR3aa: CASSSRTGYGEKLFF
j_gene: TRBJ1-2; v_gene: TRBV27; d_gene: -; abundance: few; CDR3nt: TGTGCCAGCAGTTTATCGAGGGAAGGCTATGGCTACACCTTC; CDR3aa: CASSLSREGYGYTF
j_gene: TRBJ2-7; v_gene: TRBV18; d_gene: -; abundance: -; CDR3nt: TGTGCCAGCTCACCAAGGGGGTTAGAGCAGTACTTC; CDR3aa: CASSPRGLEQYF
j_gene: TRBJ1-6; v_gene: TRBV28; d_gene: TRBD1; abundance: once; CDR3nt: TGTGCCAGCAGTTTAGCCTTCCGGGACAGCCATTCACCCCTCCACTTT; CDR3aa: CASSLAFRDSHSPLHF
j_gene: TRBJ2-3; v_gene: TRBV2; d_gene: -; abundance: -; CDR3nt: TGTGCCAGCAGCAAGATAGCCGATACGCAGTATTTT; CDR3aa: CASSKIADTQYF
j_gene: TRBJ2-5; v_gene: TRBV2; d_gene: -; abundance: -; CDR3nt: TGTGCCTCCAGGGCGGACCCAGAGACCCAGTACTTC; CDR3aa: CASRADPETQYF
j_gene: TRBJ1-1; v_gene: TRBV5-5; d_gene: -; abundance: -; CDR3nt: TGTGCCAGCAGCTCGCTCCCGACCAGGGTAGGAACTGAAGCTTTCTTT; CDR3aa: CASSSLPTRVGTEAFF
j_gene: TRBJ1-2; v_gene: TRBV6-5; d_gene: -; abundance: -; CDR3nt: TGTGCCAGCTTCCCCCAGGGCAAGAACTATGGCTACACCTTC; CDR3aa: CASFPQGKNYGYTF
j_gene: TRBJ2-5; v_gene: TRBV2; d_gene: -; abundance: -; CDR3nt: TGTGCCAGCAGCCGGAGCCGGGGAGCGCGGGAGACCCAGTACTTC; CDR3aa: CASSRSRGARETQYF
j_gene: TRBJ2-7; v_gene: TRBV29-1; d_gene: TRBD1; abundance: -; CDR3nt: TGCAGCGTTGGAGTAAGACAGGGGGCGGGGTACGAGCAGTACTTC; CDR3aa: CSVGVRQGAGYEQYF